This T cell receptor (beta chain) was sequenced during a study of blood T cell repertoires in COVID-19. For the study at large: Acute and convalescent COVID-19 specimens originated in the United States, Italy and Spain. T cells, B-cell-depleted T cells, or PBMCs supplied cDNA or gDNA.

Looked up from germline, CDR1 is WSHSY and CDR2 is SAAADI. This CDR3 is 15 amino acids long. V was clipped by 3 bases and J by 1 base, with 12 bases between them. Clones were read by immunoSEQ multiplex PCR, and TCRdb kept only the in-frame ones, dropping some. The profile shows about 98,000 clones, around four fifths of them singletons. This clone came up once. The chain recombines TRBV10-2 with TRBJ2-5, with D maybe TRBD1 (6 bases). What was sequenced was peripheral blood. The TCR comes from a man aged 35 to 55 with active or convalescent COVID-19. CDR3 nucleotide sequence: TGCGCCAGCAGTGACGGGACACATTCCCAAGAGACCCAGTACTTC. Protein sequence: CASSDGTHSQETQYF.